These 25 T cell receptor beta chains were sequenced from one sample in a study of human T cells and chemical hapten exposure. The sample's time point: patch test 1, 2 weeks after DPC sensitization. Treatment noted: therapeutic diphenylcyclopropenone sensitization with weekly scalp DPC. Each CDR3 protein is one row after TCRdb ran MiXCR on the RACE reads. The data contain approximately 49,000 distinct CDR3 sequences, around 9% of them singletons. The specimen comprised whole blood, sampled in connection with sensitization to the hapten diphenylcyclopropenone (DPC). The origin of the receptors is a woman between 50 and 59 years old with alopecia areata. Some clones in this sample may be carry-over from other donors' samples.

This clonotype was counted many times. The rearrangement uses TRBV27 and TRBJ2-7, with D perhaps TRBD1 or TRBD2 (5 bases each). CDR1 MNHEY and CDR2 SMNVEV come from the germline V gene (reference sequence). Trimming pared 4 bases from V and 0 bases from J, leaving 19 bases between. This CDR3 is built from 17 residues. CDR3 DNA sequence: TGTGCCAGCAGTTCCTCGCCCCCGGGGCTCAGCTCCTACGAGCAGTACTTC. It specifies CASSSSPPGLSSYEQYF.

This clonotype was detected many times. V is TRBV11-2 and J is TRBJ2-2; 8 bases are shared with TRBD2. CDR3 length: 15 amino acids. V lost 1 base and J lost 5; bases outside the gene matches: 3. Germline CDR1 SGHAT, CDR2 FQNNGV. The CDR3 DNA reads as TGTGCCAGCAGCTTAGGGACTAGCCTAACCGGGGAGCTGTTTTTT. This sequence encodes CASSLGTSLTGELFF.

The chain joins TRBV11-2 to TRBJ2-7; no firm D call. Trimming removed 0 bases from V and 2 bases from J, with 11 bases in between. Germline V gene lookup returns CDR1 SGHAT and CDR2 FQNNGV. The CDR3 has 15 amino acids. The CDR3 coding sequence is TGTGCCAGCAGCTTAGATCCGGACGGAACCTACGAGCAGTACTTC. This encodes CASSLDPDGTYEQYF.

This clonotype was seen ten or more times. The V call is TRBV11-2, the J call TRBJ2-3, with D possibly matching TRBD1 (6 bases). The CDR3 consists of 17 residues. CDR1 is SGHAT, CDR2 FQNNGV, per germline. V was pared by 0 bases and J by 3 bases, with 16 bases between. DNA of the CDR3: TGTGCCAGCAGCTTAGAGCCCCAGGGGCGACGGACAGATACGCAGTATTTT. Its protein is CASSLEPQGRRTDTQYF.

This clonotype has ten or more counts. The chain uses TRBV7-8 and TRBJ2-7; 9 bases align to TRBD1. The CDR3 consists of 16 residues. Germline assignment: CDR1 SGHVS and CDR2 FQNEAQ. The V gene end was trimmed by 1 base and the J gene end by 5 bases; junction bases not matched to a gene: 9. The CDR3 loop is CASSLVSGQGSNEQYF. CDR3 DNA sequence: TGTGCCAGCAGCTTAGTCTCGGGACAGGGTAGCAACGAGCAGTACTTC.

This clonotype was found once. CDR3 sequence reads: CASSRKGTGEKLFF. The DNA of the CDR3 is TGTGCCAGCAGCCGTAAAGGGACAGGAGAAAAACTGTTTTTT. V is TRBV5-4 and J is TRBJ1-4; the match to TRBD1 covers 8 bases. Germline assignment: CDR1 SGHNT and CDR2 YYREEE (reference sequence). The V segment lost 4 bases and the J segment 8 bases; nucleotides outside the gene matches: 7. This CDR3 is built from 14 residues.

This clonotype appeared many times. V gene TRBV20-1 combines with J gene TRBJ1-6; D is uncertain. The CDR3 is 14 amino acids. Germline V gives CDR1 DFQATT, CDR2 SNEGSKA (reference sequence). Trimming stripped 2 bases from V and 1 base from J, with 6 bases between. CDR3 nucleotides: TGCAGTGCTAGATCGGGTTCCTATAATTCACCCCTCCACTTT. It translates to CSARSGSYNSPLHF.

V gene TRBV5-5 combines with J gene TRBJ1-3; D is unclear. Germline CDR1 and CDR2: SGHKS and YYEKEE (reference sequence). The CDR3 is 16 amino acids. Trimming left V 3 bases short and J 0 bases short, with 13 bases between. For the CDR3, the DNA is TGTGCCAGCAGCTCAAGACCCATCTCCTCTGGAAACACCATATATTTT. It yields the protein CASSSRPISSGNTIYF.

This clonotype has at least ten counts. The chain joins TRBV11-2 to TRBJ2-7; 8 nucleotides match TRBD1. CDR1 and CDR2 from the germline V gene are SGHAT and FQNNGV. CDR3 length: 16 residues. V lost 1 base and J lost 2; bases outside the gene matches: 7. CDR3 nucleotide sequence: TGTGCCAGCAGCTTAGTGACGACAGGGGCCGCCTACGAGCAGTACTTC. It encodes CASSLVTTGAAYEQYF.

This clonotype was observed at least ten times. The chain combines TRBV6-4 with TRBJ1-1, with a tentative D call TRBD1 (5 bases). The CDR3 loop spans 15 amino acids. CDR1 is MRHNA and CDR2 is SNTAGT in the germline V gene. V was trimmed by 2 bases and J by 3 bases, leaving 13 bases between them. The CDR3 loop reads CASSDTGVGDTEAFF. The CDR3 DNA is TGTGCCAGCAGTGACACAGGCGTAGGGGACACTGAAGCTTTCTTT.

As to this clonotype: This sequence may be a read error, since a much larger clone differs from it by one base. This chain joins TRBV11-2 and TRBJ2-2; D gene uncertain. There are 13 residues in the CDR3. Germline CDR1 is SGHAT and CDR2 is FQNNGV. The CDR3 loop reads CVSSYTNTGELFF. The CDR3 coding sequence is TGTGTCAGCAGCTATACGAACACCGGGGAGCTGTTTTTT.

Many counts were recorded for this clonotype. The chain couples TRBV9 to TRBJ2-3; D is unresolved. The V end was cut by 0 bases, the J end by 6 bases, with 14 bases between. The CDR3 is made up of 15 amino acids. Germline CDR1 SGDLS, CDR2 YYNGEE. CDR3 nucleotides: TGTGCCAGCAGCGTAGAGGGCAGGTCATCCGATACGCAGTATTTT. This codes for CASSVEGRSSDTQYF.

Turning to this clonotype: Being one base from a much bigger clone, this may be a read error. The chain couples TRBV30 to TRBJ2-7; the match to TRBD1 covers 8 bases. Germline CDR1 is GTSNPN and CDR2 is SVGIG (reference sequence). V lost 3 bases and J lost 7; bases outside the gene matches: 14. This CDR3 has 15 amino acids. CDR3 nucleotide sequence: TGTGCCTGGAGATTCCCCGGGGCAGGGGGCTTAGAGCAGTACTTC. Its protein product is CAWRFPGAGGLEQYF.

This clonotype was seen many times. The chain uses TRBV20-1 and TRBJ1-2; no clear D. Germline-derived CDR1 and CDR2 are DFQATT and SNEGSKA (reference sequence). The CDR3 runs 14 residues. Trimming left V 5 bases short and J 5 bases short, with 18 bases between. DNA of the CDR3: TGCAGTGCTTCACCTAGTGGGAAAGGATATGGCTACACCTTC. It encodes CSASPSGKGYGYTF.

Within the sample, this clonotype is medium-sized. The V call is TRBV11-2, the J call TRBJ2-1; possibly TRBD1 for D (5 bases). The CDR3 sequence is 15 residues long. V was clipped by 2 bases and J by 6 bases, with 14 bases between them. The germline V gene encodes CDR1 SGHAT and CDR2 FQNNGV. In nucleotides, the CDR3 is TGTGCCAGCAGCTTAAGGGGTAGCATTGCCAATGAGCAGTTCTTC. Translated, it gives CASSLRGSIANEQFF.

This clonotype was observed many times. V and J are TRBV7-2 and TRBJ1-6; 7 bases map to TRBD1. Per germline, CDR1 SGHTA and CDR2 FQGNSA. Germline trimming cut 6 bases from V and 8 bases from J; bases unmatched to any gene: 13. The CDR3 has 16 amino acids. For the CDR3, the DNA is TGTGCCAGCAGGTCAAATCCGACAGGGAAGGATTCACCCCTCCACTTT. Its protein product is CASRSNPTGKDSPLHF.

The chain carries TRBV2 and TRBJ2-7, with no clear D. The CDR3 runs to 13 residues. V was shortened by 7 bases and J by 3 bases, with 13 bases between the two germline ends. Germline values: CDR1 SNHLY, CDR2 FYNNEI. The CDR3 DNA reads as TGTGCCAGCATGCTCGAACCCCTCTACGAGCAGTACTTC. It is translated as CASMLEPLYEQYF. The full variable domain, rest sourced from reference TRBV2 and TRBJ2-7, is EPEVTQTPSHQVTQMGQEVILRCVPISNHLYFYWYRQILGQKVEFLVSFYNNEISEKSEIFDDQFSVERPDGSNFTLKIRSTKLEDSAMYFCASMLEPLYEQYFGPGTRLTVT.

This clonotype came up many times. The chain employs TRBV30 and TRBJ2-1, with D unresolved. Germline CDR1 GTSNPN, CDR2 SVGIG (reference sequence). Trimming shortened V by 5 bases and J by 7 bases, and 15 bases separated the two germline ends. The CDR3 has 13 amino acids. The CDR3 bases are TGTGCCTGGGGGATCCCTTACCGTAATGAGCAGTTCTTC. Its translation: CAWGIPYRNEQFF. Variable domain in full (rest from reference TRBV30 and TRBJ2-1): SQTIHQWPATLVQPVGSPLSLECTVEGTSNPNLYWYRQAAGRGLQLLFYSVGIGQISSEVPQNLSASRPQDRQFILSSKKLLLSDSGFYLCAWGIPYRNEQFFGPGTRLTVL.

This clonotype was seen repeatedly, ten times or more. The chain uses TRBV11-2 and TRBJ1-1, with D perhaps TRBD1 (6 bases). The length of the CDR3 is 15 residues. Germline CDR1 reads SGHAT; CDR2 reads FQNNGV. Trimming pared 2 bases from V and 3 bases from J, leaving 13 bases between. This chain's CDR3 is CASSLLRGQYTEAFF. The CDR3 coding sequence is TGTGCCAGCAGCTTACTCCGGGGGCAGTACACTGAAGCTTTCTTT.

This clonotype was observed at least ten times. The rearrangement joins TRBV6-5 to TRBJ2-4; weak D call: TRBD2 (6 bases). The V end lost 4 bases, the J end lost 1 base, and 8 bases lay between the germline ends. The CDR3 length is 14 residues. In germline, CDR1 is MNHEY, CDR2 SVGAGI. The CDR3 nucleotides read TGTGCCAGCAGTTCTGGGAGGGCCAAAAACATTCAGTACTTC. This sequence encodes CASSSGRAKNIQYF.

This clonotype was counted at least ten times. This sequence joins TRBV7-2 and TRBJ2-3; 9 bases line up with TRBD2. Germline V CDR1 and CDR2: SGHTA, FQGNSA. This CDR3 contains 15 residues. The ends lost 6 bases at V and 0 bases at J; junction bases unmatched: 4. The CDR3 reads CASRRLAASTDTQYF. DNA for the CDR3: TGTGCCAGCAGAAGACTAGCGGCTAGCACAGATACGCAGTATTTT.

This clonotype has ten or more counts. This chain links TRBV5-5 with TRBJ2-6; 7 positions agree with TRBD1. V gave up 0 bases and J gave up 4 bases; unmatched junction bases: 7. Germline-derived CDR1 and CDR2 are SGHKS and YYEKEE (reference sequence). The CDR3 covers 17 residues. The CDR3 DNA sequence: TGTGCCAGCAGCTTGGGCCACGCAGGGGGAGGGGCCAACGTCCTGACTTTC. Its translation: CASSLGHAGGGANVLTF.

Remarks on this clonotype: A much larger clone is a single base away; this may be a read error. This chain uses TRBV12-3 or TRBV12-4 with TRBJ2-3; 11 bases align to TRBD2. The CDR3 runs 18 residues. The CDR3 reads CASSLQRLAGGRTDTQCF. DNA for the CDR3: TGTGCCAGCAGCCTCCAGCGTCTAGCGGGAGGACGAACAGATACGCAGTGTTTT.

The CDR3 here is CSVGGEKLFF. The DNA of the CDR3 is TGCAGCGTTGGGGGTGAAAAACTGTTTTTT. The rearrangement links TRBV29-1 to TRBJ1-4; D uncertain. CDR1 and CDR2 (germline): SQVTM, ANQGSEA. The germline V and J ends were trimmed by 4 bases and 7 bases, with 4 bases remaining between them. The CDR3 is 10 residues long.

The chain carries TRBV29-1 and TRBJ2-7, with D possibly matching TRBD1 (7 bases). CDR3 length equals 14 residues. The ends were cut back, 7 bases at V and 2 bases at J, with 18 bases in the middle. CDR1 and CDR2 from the germline V gene are SQVTM and ANQGSEA. CDR3 amino acids: CSAMGGQPPYEQYF. The CDR3 DNA reads TGCAGCGCCATGGGGGGACAGCCCCCCTACGAGCAGTACTTC.